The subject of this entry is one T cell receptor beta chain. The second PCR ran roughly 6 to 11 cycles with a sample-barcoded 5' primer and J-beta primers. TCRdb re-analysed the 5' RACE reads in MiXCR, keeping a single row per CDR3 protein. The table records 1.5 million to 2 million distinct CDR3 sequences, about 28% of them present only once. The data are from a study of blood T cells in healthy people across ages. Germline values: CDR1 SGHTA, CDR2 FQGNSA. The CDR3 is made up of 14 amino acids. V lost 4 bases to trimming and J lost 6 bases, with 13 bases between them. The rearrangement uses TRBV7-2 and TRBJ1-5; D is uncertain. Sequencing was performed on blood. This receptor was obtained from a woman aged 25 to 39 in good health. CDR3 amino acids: CASSYGWMGQPQHF. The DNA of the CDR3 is TGTGCCAGCAGCTATGGGTGGATGGGTCAGCCCCAGCATTTT.